This TCR beta chain was recovered during a study of cytomegalovirus exposure and HLA in healthy donors. Findings and limits, study-wide: The sole available immune exposure information was CMV serostatus. When analyzed later, the rates of TCR association showed variation by HLA locus, with DRB1 the most and HLA-C the fewest.

On this clone: Its target is unknown.

Germline V gene sequence: CDR1 MGHDK, CDR2 SYGVNS. After removal of 7 bases from V and 6 bases from J, the junction contained 9 bases not matched to a gene. The CDR3 is 15 amino acids. This PCR relied on a set of 60 Vbeta primers and 13 Jbeta primers. Only in-frame clones appear in the TCRdb table, and some are missing; sequencing was by immunoSEQ multiplex PCR. The sample contains 55,000 to 70,000 clones, under 90% of which appear only once. The clonotype comes from a middle-aged woman in good health and CMV-seronegative. The sequencing input was PBMCs. The chain links TRBV25-1 to TRBJ2-7, with 13 bases that match TRBD2. CDR3 loop: CASTRLGTSGVEQYF. CDR3 bases: TGTGCCAGCACAAGGCTAGGGACTAGCGGGGTCGAGCAGTACTTC.